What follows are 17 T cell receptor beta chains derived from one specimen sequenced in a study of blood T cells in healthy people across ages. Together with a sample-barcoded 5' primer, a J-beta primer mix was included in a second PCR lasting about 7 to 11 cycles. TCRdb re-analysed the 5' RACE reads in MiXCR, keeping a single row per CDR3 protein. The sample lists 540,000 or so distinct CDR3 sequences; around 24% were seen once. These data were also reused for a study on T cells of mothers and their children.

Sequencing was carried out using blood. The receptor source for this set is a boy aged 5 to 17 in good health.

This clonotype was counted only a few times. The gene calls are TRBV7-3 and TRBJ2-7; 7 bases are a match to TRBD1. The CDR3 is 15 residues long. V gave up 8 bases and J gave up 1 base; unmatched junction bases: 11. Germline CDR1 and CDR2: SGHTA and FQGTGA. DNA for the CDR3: TGTGCCAGCGCCTGGCCCCGACAGGGATCCTACGAGCAGTACTTC. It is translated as CASAWPRQGSYEQYF. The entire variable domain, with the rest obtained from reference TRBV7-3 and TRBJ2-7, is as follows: GAGVSQTPSNKVTEKGKYVELRCDPISGHTALYWYRQSLGQGPEFLIYFQGTGAADDSGLPNDRFFAVRPEGSVSTLKIQRTERGDSAVYLCASAWPRQGSYEQYFGPGTRLTVT.

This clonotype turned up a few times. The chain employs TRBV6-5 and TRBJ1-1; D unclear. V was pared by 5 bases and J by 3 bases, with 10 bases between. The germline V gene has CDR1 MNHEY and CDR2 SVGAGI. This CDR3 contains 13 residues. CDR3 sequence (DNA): TGTGCCAGCAGTGCCGACCGATACACTGAAGCTTTCTTT. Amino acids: CASSADRYTEAFF.

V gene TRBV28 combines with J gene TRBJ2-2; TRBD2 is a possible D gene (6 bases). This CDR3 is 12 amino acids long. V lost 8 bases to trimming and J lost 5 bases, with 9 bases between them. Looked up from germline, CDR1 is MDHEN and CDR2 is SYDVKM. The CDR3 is CASGGRTGELFF. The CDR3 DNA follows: TGTGCCAGCGGAGGGCGTACCGGGGAGCTGTTTTTT. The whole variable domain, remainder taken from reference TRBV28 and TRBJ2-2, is DVKVTQSSRYLVKRTGEKVFLECVQDMDHENMFWYRQDPGLGLRLIYFSYDVKMKEKGDIPEGYSVSREKKERFSLILESASTNQTSMYLCASGGRTGELFFGEGSRLTVL.

The CDR3 DNA is TGTGCCAGCAGTGGCCCAGGGTTAAACAATCAGCCCCAGCATTTT. Its translation: CASSGPGLNNQPQHF. The V and J genes are TRBV2 and TRBJ1-5; maybe TRBD1 (5 bases). Germline V gene data show CDR1 as SNHLY and CDR2 as FYNNEI. V lost 4 bases, J lost 3 bases, and 13 bases lay in between. This CDR3 region has 15 residues.

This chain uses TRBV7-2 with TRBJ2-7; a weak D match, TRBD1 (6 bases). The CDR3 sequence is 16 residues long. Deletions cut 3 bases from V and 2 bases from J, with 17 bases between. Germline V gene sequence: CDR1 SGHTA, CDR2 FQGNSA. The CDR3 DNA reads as TGTGCCAGCAGCTTTGGGCAGGGGCGCCGAACCTACGAGCAGTACTTC. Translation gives CASSFGQGRRTYEQYF.

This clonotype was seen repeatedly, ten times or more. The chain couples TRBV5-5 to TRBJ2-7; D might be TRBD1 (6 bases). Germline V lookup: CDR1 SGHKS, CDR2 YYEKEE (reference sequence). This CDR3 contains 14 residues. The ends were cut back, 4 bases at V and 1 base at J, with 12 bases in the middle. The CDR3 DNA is TGTGCCAGCAGCATTTGGACAGATTCCTACGAGCAGTACTTC. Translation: CASSIWTDSYEQYF.

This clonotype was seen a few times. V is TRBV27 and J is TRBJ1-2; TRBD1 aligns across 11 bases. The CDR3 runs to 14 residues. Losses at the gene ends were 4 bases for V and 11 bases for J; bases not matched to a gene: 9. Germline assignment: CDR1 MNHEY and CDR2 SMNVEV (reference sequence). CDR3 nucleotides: TGTGCCAGCAGTTCGGCTGGACAGGGGGCTCTATACACCTTC. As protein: CASSSAGQGALYTF.

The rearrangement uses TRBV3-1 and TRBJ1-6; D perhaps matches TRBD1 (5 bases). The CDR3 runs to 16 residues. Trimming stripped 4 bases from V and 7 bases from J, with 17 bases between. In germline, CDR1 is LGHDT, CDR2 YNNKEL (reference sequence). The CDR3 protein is CASSPQVTGNNSPLHF. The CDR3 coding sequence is TGTGCCAGCAGCCCACAGGTAACAGGCAACAATTCACCCCTCCACTTT. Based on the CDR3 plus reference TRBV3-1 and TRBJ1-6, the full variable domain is DTAVSQTPKYLVTQMGNDKSIKCEQNLGHDTMYWYKQDSKKFLKIMFSYNNKELIINETVPNRFSPKSPDKAHLNLHINSLELGDSAVYFCASSPQVTGNNSPLHFGNGTRLTVT.

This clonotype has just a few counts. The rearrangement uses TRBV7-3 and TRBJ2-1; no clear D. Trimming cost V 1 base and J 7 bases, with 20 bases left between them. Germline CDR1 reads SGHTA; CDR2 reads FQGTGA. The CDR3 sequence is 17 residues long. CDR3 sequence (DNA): TGTGCCAGCAGCTTAAGCCCAACGTCTAGAAGTTGGAATGAGCAGTTCTTC. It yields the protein CASSLSPTSRSWNEQFF.

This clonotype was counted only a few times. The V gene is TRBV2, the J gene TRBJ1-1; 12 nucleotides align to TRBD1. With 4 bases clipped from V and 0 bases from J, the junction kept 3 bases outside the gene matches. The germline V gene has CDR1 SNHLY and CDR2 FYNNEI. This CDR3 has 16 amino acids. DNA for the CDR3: TGTGCCAGCAGTGCCGGGACAGGGGGCTTGAACACTGAAGCTTTCTTT. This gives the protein CASSAGTGGLNTEAFF.

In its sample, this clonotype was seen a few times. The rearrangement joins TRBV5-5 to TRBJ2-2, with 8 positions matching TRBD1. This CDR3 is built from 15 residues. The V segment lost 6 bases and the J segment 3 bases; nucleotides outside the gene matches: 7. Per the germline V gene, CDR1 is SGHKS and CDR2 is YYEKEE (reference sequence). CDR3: CASITSGGHTGELFF. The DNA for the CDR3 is TGTGCCAGCATCACCTCAGGGGGCCACACCGGGGAGCTGTTTTTT.

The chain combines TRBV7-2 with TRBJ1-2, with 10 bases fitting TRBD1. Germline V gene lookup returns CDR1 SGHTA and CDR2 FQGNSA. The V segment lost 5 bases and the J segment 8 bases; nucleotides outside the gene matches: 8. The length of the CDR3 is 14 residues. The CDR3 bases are TGTGCCAGCAGCCAAAGACAGGGGGCCAGAGGCTACACCTTC. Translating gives CASSQRQGARGYTF.

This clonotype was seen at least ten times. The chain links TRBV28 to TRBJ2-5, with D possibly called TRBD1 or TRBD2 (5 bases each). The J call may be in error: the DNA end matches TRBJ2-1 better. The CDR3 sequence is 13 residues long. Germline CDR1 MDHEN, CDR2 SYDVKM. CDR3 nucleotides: TGTGCCAGCGGGTCAAGCAGGGCGGGTGAGCAGTTCTTC. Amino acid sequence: CASGSSRAGEQFF.

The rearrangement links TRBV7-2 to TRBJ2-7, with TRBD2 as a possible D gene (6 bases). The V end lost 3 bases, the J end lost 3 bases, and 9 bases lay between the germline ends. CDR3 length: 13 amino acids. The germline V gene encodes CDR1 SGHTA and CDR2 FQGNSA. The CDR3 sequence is CASSFSGNYEQYF. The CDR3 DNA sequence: TGTGCCAGCAGCTTTAGCGGCAACTACGAGCAGTACTTC.

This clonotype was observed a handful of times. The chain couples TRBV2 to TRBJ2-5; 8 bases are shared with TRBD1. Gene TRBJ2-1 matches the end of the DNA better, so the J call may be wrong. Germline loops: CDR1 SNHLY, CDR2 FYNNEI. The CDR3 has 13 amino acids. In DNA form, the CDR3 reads TGTGCCAGCAGTGTGGGACAGGACGATGAGCAGTTCTTC. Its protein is CASSVGQDDEQFF.

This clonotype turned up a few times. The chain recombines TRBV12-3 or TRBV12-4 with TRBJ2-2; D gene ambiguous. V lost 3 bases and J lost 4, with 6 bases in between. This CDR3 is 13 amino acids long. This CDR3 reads CASSFRATGELFF. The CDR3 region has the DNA TGTGCCAGCAGTTTTAGGGCCACCGGGGAGCTGTTTTTT.

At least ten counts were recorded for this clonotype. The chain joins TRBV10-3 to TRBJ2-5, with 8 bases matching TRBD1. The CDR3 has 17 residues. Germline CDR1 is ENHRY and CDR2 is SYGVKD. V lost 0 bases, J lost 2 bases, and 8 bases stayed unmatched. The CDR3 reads CAISESVSGTGQETQYF. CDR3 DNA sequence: TGTGCCATCAGTGAGTCGGTCTCCGGGACAGGTCAAGAGACCCAGTACTTC.